This T cell receptor (beta chain) was recovered during a study of Graves' ophthalmopathy and Graves' hyperthyroidism (dated by TCRdb to between 2017 and 2018). At the level of the whole study: Peripheral blood was collected before any treatment was given, at the time of initial diagnosis. To tell Graves' ophthalmopathy apart from Graves' hyperthyroidism, and to predict which patients would progress to ophthalmopathy, the study relied on TCR beta repertoire signatures. In total, 135 blood samples were TCR-sequenced: 43 ophthalmopathy, approximately 80 hyperthyroidism and about 17 hyperthyroidism-to-ophthalmopathy patients. To explore V-J signatures that separate ophthalmopathy from hyperthyroidism, a discovery set of more than 95 patients was enrolled, consisting of fewer than 45 with ophthalmopathy and approximately 60 with stable hyperthyroidism. An independent validation cohort comprised some 19 hyperthyroidism patients and 15 to 17 patients who later progressed from hyperthyroidism to ophthalmopathy. In roughly six hyperthyroidism patients, T-cell repertoires of thyroid tissue and blood were compared. After sampling, hyperthyroidism patients received methimazole starting at 30 mg daily, and ophthalmopathy patients received high-dose intravenous methylprednisolone. The 85 to 100 discovery patients were divided at random into training and test sets in a 7:3 ratio.

Trimming takes 7 bases from V and 4 bases from J, and the germline ends sit 17 bases apart. From a lookup of the germline V gene, CDR1 and CDR2 are MNHNS and SASEGT. From cysteine to phenylalanine, the CDR3 is 15 amino acids long. The CDR3 DNA has 45 bases and is translated from base 1. As regards this clonotype: This receptor's antigen is unknown. Qualities for individual bases were not recorded, and no much larger clone is one base off.

For repertoire sequencing, the TCR beta CDR3 regions were amplified from RNA transcripts. A first-round RT-PCR used HTBI primers with the Qiagen OneStep RT-PCR kit, followed by a second-round multiplex PCR, size selection and purification. Sequencing of the libraries was carried out on an Illumina HiSeq2000 in paired-end mode with 100 bp reads. Under the source paper's analysis protocol: SOAPnuke was used to process the reads, removing any read that contained adapters or uncalled bases, had a mean Phred below 15, or lacked an exact match to the constant primer or identifier. COPE v1.2.5 was used to merge high-quality paired reads. Clonotypes were defined as unique nucleotide sequences and were aligned to IMGT TRB V, D and J references using MiTCR v1.1. Analysis was restricted to V-J combinations with a frequency above 0.0001, which covered just over 98% of repertoires. For each V-J combination, a TCR clonal expansion and chaos score was defined as F50 clonal expansion divided by the chaos observed in the TCRdist matrix. Features were reduced by Welch's t-statistics and random forest to more than 10 V-J combinations, which fed a naive Bayes classifier. The similarity between thyroid and blood repertoires was quantified using the Morisita-Horn index. Using fastp at Q25 and MiXCR, TCRdb reprocessed the public reads and kept productive beta chains. Rows with one shared CDR3 protein collapse into an entry with the most common genes and DNA. The V and J calls were determined by TCRdb, not by the authors. Counted in this sample were about 620,000 distinct CDR3 sequences; about a fifth of them appeared once. The leading ten clones occupy roughly 7.4% of the sample.

Hyperthyroidism was considered stable if no progression to ophthalmopathy occurred within 18 months of follow-up. Patients with hyperthyroidism were aged 18 to 65 years, had been newly diagnosed, and had a disease duration of less than 2 months. Patients were excluded if they had other autoimmune diseases, uncontrolled infections, pregnancy or lactation. Diagnosis was based on clinical symptoms, serum thyroxine, TRAb, thyroid ultrasound and orbital computed tomography. Using Ficoll-Paque density gradient centrifugation, PBMCs were isolated from 10 ml of fresh peripheral blood. Total RNA was extracted using Trizol reagent, and RNA quality was checked on an Agilent 2100 Bioanalyzer. Paper-wide results and their limitations: The 13-signature model separated ophthalmopathy from stable hyperthyroidism with about 86% sensitivity and around 84% specificity in cross-validation, and 80%/75% in the test set. No statistical method was used to set the sample size in advance, and the investigators knew which group each participant was assigned to. In validation, the model predicted ophthalmopathy progression with 70.59% sensitivity and less than 80% specificity; some 13 predicted patients were CT-confirmed with GO in a median of around 6.5 months. Most of the expanded thyroid clonotypes with a frequency above 0.001 were also detected in blood, and it was suggested that the thyroid immune response may be reflected by blood repertoires.

This clonotype originated in a woman younger than 35 with stable Graves' hyperthyroidism. Some clones in this sample may be carry-over from other donors' samples. Donor details come from another sample of the same person, matched by shared clones. The rearrangement joined TRBV6-1 to TRBJ1-3, and the D gene may be TRBD1, 6 bases matching. Sequenced input: peripheral blood. CDR3 protein: CASTLGGLTGNTIYF. DNA sequence: TGTGCCAGCACCCTAGGGGGGTTGACCGGAAACACCATATATTTT.